This entry lists 13 T cell receptor beta chains sequenced from one sample in a study of CXCR3-negative and CXCR3-positive naive CD8 T cells. Libraries were UMI-labeled 5' RACE TRB cDNA. TCRdb re-called the 5' RACE reads, yielding one record per CDR3 amino acid sequence without DNA. Its table records about 40,000 distinct CDR3 sequences. The sequencing input was memory CD8+ T cells from blood. All receptors derive from a human donor in good health. Some clones in this sample may be carry-over from other donors' samples.

The J gene is TRBJ2-4, the V gene TRBV6-5; TCRdb names TRBD2, which stays unverified in the absence of DNA. The CDR3 covers 14 residues. The germline V gene has CDR1 MNHEY and CDR2 SVGAGI. The CDR3 protein is CASTSGGAGNIQYF.

The chain joins TRBV29-1 to TRBJ2-7. The CDR3 length is 12 residues. Germline CDR1 is SQVTM and CDR2 is ANQGSEA. CDR3 loop: CSVAGLEHHTYF.

The chain uses TRBV4-2 and TRBJ2-1; the D call of TRBD1 rests on TCRdb alone, since no DNA is present to check it. Per the germline V gene, CDR1 is LGHNA and CDR2 is YNFKEQ. This CDR3 has 14 residues. The CDR3: CASSQGQVYNEQFF.

The chain couples TRBV29-1 to TRBJ2-7; the D call of TRBD1 rests on TCRdb alone, since no DNA is present to check it. CDR3 size: 13 residues. CDR1 and CDR2 from the germline V gene are SQVTM and ANQGSEA. This chain's CDR3 is CSVGPGGGYEQYF.

The chain carries TRBV23-1 and TRBJ2-7. TRBV23-1 is recorded as an ORF, its role being uncertain. This CDR3 is built from 15 residues. CDR3 residues: CASSQTDGSSYEQYF.

This clonotype is deemed medium-sized (0.01 to 0.1%) by its frequency. This chain links TRBV20-1 with TRBJ2-1; TCRdb outputs TRBD1, but without DNA this stays unchecked. The CDR3 runs to 15 residues. Germline CDR1 is DFQATT and CDR2 is SNEGSKA (reference sequence). The CDR3 region is CSARLGAADYNEQFF.

V is TRBV19 and J is TRBJ1-1; TCRdb's assignment of TRBD1 cannot be checked, as there is no DNA. This CDR3 region has 13 residues. The germline gives CDR1 LNHDA, CDR2 SQIVND (reference sequence). The CDR3 reads CASTAGTGGLAFF.

The chain links TRBV25-1 to TRBJ1-1; TCRdb's assignment of TRBD1 cannot be checked, as there is no DNA. The CDR3 is 14 amino acids. Germline CDR1 is MGHDK and CDR2 is SYGVNS. The CDR3 protein is CASSGGGMNTEAFF.

This chain connects TRBV4-3 to TRBJ2-1. Germline-derived CDR1 and CDR2 are LGHNA and YSLEER. The CDR3 has 16 amino acids. This CDR3 reads CASSQDHGDGYNEQFF.

The J gene is TRBJ1-1, the V gene TRBV4-1; no DNA is available, so the TRBD1 call from TCRdb remains unchecked. The germline gives CDR1 MGHRA, CDR2 YSYEKL. The CDR3 extends over 15 amino acids. This CDR3 is CASSQGTTGYTEAFF.

The chain carries TRBV7-2 and TRBJ2-2; as DNA is missing, the TRBD2 call by TCRdb cannot be tested. The CDR3 covers 15 residues. Looked up from germline, CDR1 is SGHTA and CDR2 is FQGNSA. The CDR3 region is CASSFLAGGAGELFF.

This clonotype is large by frequency. V gene TRBV28 combines with J gene TRBJ2-4; TCRdb returns TRBD1, unconfirmable since there is no DNA. Germline-derived CDR1 and CDR2 are MDHEN and SYDVKM. The CDR3 runs 16 residues. The CDR3 sequence: CASSWGTVVAKNIQYF.

The chain recombines TRBV7-2 with TRBJ2-3; TCRdb's D gene call, TRBD2, goes unchecked for lack of DNA. CDR3 length: 20 residues. CDR1 and CDR2 (germline): SGHTA, FQGNSA. The CDR3 sequence: CASSLGHCSGGFPYTDTQYF.